The clone carrying this T cell receptor (beta chain) was picked up a small number of times. Measured with immunoSEQ multiplex PCR; TCRdb has only the in-frame clones, and not every one. The data hold 100,000 to 150,000 clones, with about 86% observed a single time. The V segment lost 5 bases and the J segment 1 base; nucleotides outside the gene matches: 5. Germline CDR1 reads SGHTA; CDR2 reads FQGNSA. CDR3 length: 16 residues. These data are taken from a study of T cell responses to AZD1222 COVID-19 vaccine. V gene TRBV7-2 combines with J gene TRBJ1-6, with 7 bases that match TRBD1. The sequencing here drew on peripheral blood, taken 28 days after the second AZD1222 dose. This receptor was taken from an adult who received the AZD1222 COVID-19 vaccine. The DNA of the CDR3 is TGTGCCAGCAGCCGCACACAGGGGTCCTATAATTCACCCCTCCACTTT. Translated, it gives CASSRTQGSYNSPLHF.